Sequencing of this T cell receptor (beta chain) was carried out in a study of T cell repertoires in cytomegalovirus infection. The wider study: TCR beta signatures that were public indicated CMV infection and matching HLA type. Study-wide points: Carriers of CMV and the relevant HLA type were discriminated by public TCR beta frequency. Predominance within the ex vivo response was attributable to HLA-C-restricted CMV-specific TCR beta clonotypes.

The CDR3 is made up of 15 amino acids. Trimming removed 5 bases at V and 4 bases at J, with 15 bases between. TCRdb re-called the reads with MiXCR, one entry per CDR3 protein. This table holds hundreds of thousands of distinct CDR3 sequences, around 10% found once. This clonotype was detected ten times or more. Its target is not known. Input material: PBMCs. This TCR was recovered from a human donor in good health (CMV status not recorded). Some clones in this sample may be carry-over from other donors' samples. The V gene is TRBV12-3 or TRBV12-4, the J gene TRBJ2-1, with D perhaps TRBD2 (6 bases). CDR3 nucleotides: TGTGCCAGCAGTCACCTAGCGAGAGGGTACAATGAGCAGTTCTTC. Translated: CASSHLARGYNEQFF.